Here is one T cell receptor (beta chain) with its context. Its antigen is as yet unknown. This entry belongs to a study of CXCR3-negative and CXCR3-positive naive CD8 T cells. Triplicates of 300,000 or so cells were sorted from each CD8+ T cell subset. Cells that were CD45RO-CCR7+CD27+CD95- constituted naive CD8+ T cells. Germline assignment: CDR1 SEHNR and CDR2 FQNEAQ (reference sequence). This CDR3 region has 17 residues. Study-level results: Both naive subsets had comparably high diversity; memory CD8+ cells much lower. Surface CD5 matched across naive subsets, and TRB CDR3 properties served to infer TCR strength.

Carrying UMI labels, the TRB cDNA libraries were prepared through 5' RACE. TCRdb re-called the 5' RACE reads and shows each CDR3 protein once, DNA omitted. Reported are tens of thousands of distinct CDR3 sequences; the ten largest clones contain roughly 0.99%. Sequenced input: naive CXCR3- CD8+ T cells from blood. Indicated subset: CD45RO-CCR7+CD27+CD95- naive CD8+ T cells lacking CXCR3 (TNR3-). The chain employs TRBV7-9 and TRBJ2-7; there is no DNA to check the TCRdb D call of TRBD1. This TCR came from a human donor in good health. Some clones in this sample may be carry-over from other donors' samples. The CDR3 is CASSLGRTGGGRYEQYF.